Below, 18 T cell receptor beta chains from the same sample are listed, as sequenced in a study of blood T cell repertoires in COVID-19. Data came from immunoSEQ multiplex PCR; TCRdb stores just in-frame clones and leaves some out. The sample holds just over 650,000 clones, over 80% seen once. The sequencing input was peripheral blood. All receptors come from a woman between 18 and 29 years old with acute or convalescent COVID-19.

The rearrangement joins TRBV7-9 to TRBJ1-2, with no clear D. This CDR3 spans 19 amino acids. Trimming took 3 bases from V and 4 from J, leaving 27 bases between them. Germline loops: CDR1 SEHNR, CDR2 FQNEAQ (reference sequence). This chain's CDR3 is CASSFGDRPLVQVSYGYTF. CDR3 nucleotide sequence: TGTGCCAGCAGCTTCGGTGACCGCCCGCTCGTCCAGGTAAGCTATGGCTACACCTTC.

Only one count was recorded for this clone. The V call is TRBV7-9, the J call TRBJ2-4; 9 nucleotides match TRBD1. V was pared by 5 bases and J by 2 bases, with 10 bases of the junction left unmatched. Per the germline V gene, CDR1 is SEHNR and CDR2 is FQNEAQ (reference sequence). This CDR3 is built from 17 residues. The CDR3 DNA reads TGTGCCAGCAGCCCCGTGGGACAGGGAAGTCCCAAAAACATTCAGTACTTC. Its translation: CASSPVGQGSPKNIQYF.

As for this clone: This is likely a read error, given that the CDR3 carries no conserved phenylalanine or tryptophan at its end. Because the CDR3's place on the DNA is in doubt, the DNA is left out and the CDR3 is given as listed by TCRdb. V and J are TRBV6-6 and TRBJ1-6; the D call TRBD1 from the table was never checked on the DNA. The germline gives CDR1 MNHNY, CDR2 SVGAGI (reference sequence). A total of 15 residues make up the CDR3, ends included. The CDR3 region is CASSYPGQGPRNFQL.

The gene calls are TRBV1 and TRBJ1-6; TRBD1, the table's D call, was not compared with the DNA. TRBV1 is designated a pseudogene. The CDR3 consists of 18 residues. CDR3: CTSSQGTGGRSYNSPLHF. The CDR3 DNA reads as TGCACCAGCAGCCAGGGGACAGGGGGCCGCTCCTATAATTCACCCCTCCACTTT.

The CDR3 nucleotides read TGTGCCAGCAGCCTTGGACTTGGTACCGGGGAGCTGTTTTTT. Its translation: CASSLGLGTGELFF. The genes are TRBV6-5 and TRBJ2-2, with D perhaps matching TRBD2 (5 bases). V shed 6 bases and J shed 5 bases, with 13 bases lying between them. The CDR3 consists of 14 residues. Germline values: CDR1 MNHEY, CDR2 SVGAGI.

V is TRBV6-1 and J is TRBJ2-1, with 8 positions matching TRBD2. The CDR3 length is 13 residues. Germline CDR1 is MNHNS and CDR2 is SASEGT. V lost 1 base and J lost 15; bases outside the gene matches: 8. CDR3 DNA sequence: TGTGCCAGCAGTGAAGGGCCGGGACTAGTATCGTTCTTC. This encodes CASSEGPGLVSFF.

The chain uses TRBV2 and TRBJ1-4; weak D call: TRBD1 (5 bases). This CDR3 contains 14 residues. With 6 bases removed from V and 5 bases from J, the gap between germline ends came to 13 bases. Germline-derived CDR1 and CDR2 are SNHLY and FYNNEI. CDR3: CASRLTDPNEKLFF. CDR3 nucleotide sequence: TGTGCCAGCAGGCTGACAGACCCGAATGAAAAACTGTTTTTT.

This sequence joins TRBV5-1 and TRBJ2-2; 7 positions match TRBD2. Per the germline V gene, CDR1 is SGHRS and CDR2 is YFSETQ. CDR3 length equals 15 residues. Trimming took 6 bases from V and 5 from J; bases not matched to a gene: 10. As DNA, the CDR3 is TGCGCCAGCACACGTCGACAGCGGGGAACCGGGGAGCTGTTTTTT. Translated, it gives CASTRRQRGTGELFF.

The CDR3 region has the DNA TGCGCCAGCAGCTTGGGAACACAGAGCAATCAGCCCCAGCATTTT. This translates into CASSLGTQSNQPQHF. V and J are TRBV5-1 and TRBJ1-5, with D uncertain. Germline values: CDR1 SGHRS, CDR2 YFSETQ. This CDR3 has 15 amino acids. V lost 0 bases to trimming and J lost 1 base, with 8 bases between them.

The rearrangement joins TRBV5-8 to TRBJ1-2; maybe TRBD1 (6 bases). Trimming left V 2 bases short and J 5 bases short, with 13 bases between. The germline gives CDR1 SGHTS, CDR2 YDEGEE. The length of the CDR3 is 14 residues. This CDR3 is CASSLWGLEYGYTF. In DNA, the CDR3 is TGTGCCAGCAGCTTATGGGGGCTGGAGTATGGCTACACCTTC.

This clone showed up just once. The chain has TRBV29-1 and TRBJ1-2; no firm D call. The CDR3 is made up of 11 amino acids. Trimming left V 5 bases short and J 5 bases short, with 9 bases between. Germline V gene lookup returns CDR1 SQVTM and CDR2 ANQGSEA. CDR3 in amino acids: CSVPESYGYTF. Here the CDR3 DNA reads TGCAGCGTTCCCGAGAGTTATGGCTACACCTTC.

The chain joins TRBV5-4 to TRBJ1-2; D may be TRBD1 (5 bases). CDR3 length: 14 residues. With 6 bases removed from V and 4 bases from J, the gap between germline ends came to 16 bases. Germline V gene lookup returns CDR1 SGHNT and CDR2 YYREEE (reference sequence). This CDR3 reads CASIQKGDFYGYTF. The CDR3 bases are TGTGCCAGCATCCAAAAAGGGGATTTCTATGGCTACACCTTC.

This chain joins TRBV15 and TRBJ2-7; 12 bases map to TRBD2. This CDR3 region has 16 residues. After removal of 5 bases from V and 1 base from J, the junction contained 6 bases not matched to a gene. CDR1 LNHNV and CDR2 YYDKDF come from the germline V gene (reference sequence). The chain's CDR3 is CATSSRTSGASYEQYF. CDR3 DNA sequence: TGTGCCACCAGCTCCCGGACTAGCGGGGCTTCCTACGAGCAGTACTTC.

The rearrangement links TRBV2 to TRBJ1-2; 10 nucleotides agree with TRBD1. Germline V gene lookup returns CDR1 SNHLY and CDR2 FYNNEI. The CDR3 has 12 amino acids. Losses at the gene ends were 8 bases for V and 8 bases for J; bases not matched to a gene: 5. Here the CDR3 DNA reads TGTGCCAGCCGACAGGGGGCGGAGGGCTACACCTTC. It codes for CASRQGAEGYTF.

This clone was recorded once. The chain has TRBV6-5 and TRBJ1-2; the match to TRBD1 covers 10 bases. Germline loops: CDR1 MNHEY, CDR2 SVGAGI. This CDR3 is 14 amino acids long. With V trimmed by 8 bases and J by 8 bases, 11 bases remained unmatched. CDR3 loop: CASLTSTGGDGYTF. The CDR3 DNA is TGTGCCAGCTTGACCTCGACAGGGGGCGACGGCTACACCTTC.

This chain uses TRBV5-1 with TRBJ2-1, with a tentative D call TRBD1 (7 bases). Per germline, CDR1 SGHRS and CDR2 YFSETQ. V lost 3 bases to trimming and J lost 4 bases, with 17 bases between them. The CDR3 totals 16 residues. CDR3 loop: CASSSEGAINYNEQFF. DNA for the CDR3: TGCGCCAGCAGCTCGGAGGGGGCGATCAATTACAATGAGCAGTTCTTC. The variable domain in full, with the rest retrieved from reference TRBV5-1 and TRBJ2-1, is KAGVTQTPRYLIKTRGQQVTLSCSPISGHRSVSWYQQTPGQGLQFLFEYFSETQRNKGNFPGRFSGRQFSNSRSEMNVSTLELGDSALYLCASSSEGAINYNEQFFGPGTRLTVL.

The CDR3 here is CAISEADRAYGYTF. DNA of the CDR3: TGTGCCATCAGTGAGGCGGACAGGGCTTATGGCTACACCTTC. The chain has TRBV10-3 and TRBJ1-2; 8 bases match TRBD1. The V segment lost 2 bases and the J segment 5 bases; nucleotides outside the gene matches: 4. Germline CDR1 is ENHRY and CDR2 is SYGVKD. The CDR3 has 14 residues.

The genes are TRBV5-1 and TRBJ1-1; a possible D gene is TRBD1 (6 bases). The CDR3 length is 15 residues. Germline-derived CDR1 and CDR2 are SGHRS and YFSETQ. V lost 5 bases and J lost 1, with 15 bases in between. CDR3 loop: CASSFSGTKNTEAFF. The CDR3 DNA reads TGCGCCAGCAGTTTCTCCGGGACAAAGAACACTGAAGCTTTCTTT.